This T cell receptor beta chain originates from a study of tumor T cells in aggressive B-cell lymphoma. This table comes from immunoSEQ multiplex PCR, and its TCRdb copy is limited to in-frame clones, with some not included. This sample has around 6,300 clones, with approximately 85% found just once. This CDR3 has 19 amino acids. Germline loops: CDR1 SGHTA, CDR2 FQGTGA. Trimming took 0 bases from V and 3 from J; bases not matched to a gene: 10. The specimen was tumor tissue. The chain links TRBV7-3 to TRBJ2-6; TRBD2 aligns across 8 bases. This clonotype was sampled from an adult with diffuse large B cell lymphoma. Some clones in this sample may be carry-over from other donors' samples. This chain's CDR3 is CASSLTWSGGYRGANVLTF. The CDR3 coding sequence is TGTGCCAGCAGCTTAACGTGGTCGGGGGGGTATCGTGGGGCCAACGTCCTGACTTTC.